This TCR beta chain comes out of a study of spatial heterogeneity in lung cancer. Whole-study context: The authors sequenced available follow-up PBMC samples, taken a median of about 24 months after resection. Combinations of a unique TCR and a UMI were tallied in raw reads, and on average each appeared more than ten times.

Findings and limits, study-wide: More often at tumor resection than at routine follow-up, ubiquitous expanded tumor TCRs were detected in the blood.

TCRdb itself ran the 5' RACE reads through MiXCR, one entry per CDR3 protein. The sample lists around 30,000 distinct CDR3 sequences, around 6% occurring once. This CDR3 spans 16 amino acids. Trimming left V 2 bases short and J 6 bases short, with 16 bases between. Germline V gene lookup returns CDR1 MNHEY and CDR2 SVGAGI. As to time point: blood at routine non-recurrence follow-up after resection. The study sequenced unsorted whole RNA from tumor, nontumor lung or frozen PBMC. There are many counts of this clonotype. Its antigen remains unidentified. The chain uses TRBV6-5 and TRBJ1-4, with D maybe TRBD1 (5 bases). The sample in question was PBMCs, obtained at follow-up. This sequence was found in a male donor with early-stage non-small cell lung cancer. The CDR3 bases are TGTGCCAGCAGTTACACACAGACGGGACCCGATGAAAAACTGTTTTTT. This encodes CASSYTQTGPDEKLFF.